The clone carrying this T cell receptor (beta chain) has just a few counts. Its target is not known. The sample is drawn from a study of molecular identifiers for immune sequencing clone quantification. Study findings and constraints: Effector cells kept over 97% of their molecules in clones above 20 RNA copies, while naive cells kept under 1% there.

TCRdb re-called the PCR reads through MiXCR, storing one row per CDR3 protein. Counted here are more than 550,000 distinct CDR3 sequences, 25% occurring once; the ten biggest clones make up 0.78%. Deletions cut 7 bases from V and 8 bases from J, with 24 bases between. Germline lookup yields CDR1 MDHEN and CDR2 SYDVKM. The CDR3 sequence is 17 residues long. The chain has TRBV28 and TRBJ1-6; TRBD1 might be the D (5 bases). The sequence came from a human donor in good health. Some libraries in this study had Jurkat cell RNA spiked in. The specimen sequenced was naive CD8+ T cells from blood, with Jurkat cell RNA spiked in. Subset reported: FACS-sorted CD8+CD4-CCR7+CD45RA+ naive T cells. The CDR3 DNA reads TGTGCCAGCACCTTAAGTGGGGGTCCAGGGCCCCATTCACCCCTCCACTTT. This codes for CASTLSGGPGPHSPLHF.